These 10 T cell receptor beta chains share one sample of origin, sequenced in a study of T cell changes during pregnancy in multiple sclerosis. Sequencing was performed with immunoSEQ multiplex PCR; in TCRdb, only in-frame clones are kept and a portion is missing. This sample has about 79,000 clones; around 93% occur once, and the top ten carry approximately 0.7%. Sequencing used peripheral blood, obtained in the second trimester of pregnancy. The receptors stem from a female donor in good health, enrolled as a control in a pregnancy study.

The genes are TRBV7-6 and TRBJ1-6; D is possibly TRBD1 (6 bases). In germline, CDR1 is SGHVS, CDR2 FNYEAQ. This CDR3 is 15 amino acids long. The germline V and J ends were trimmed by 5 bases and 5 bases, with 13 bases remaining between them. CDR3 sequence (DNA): TGTGCCAGCAGCCAAGGGGGATTTAATAATTCACCCCTCCACTTT. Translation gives CASSQGGFNNSPLHF.

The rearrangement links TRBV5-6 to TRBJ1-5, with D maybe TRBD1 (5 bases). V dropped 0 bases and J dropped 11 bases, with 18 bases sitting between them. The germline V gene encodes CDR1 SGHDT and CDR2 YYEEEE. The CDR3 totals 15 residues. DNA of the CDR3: TGTGCCAGCAGCTTGGAACCGGGGGTCTGGTCAGCCCAGCATTTT. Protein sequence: CASSLEPGVWSAQHF.

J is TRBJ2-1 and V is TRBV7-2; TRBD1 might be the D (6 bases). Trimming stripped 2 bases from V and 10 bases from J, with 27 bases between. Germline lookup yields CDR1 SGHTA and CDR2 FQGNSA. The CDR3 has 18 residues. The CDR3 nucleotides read TGTGCCAGCAGCTTACTCGGCGCAGGGGCCGCCGGTAGTGAGGAGCAGTTCTTC. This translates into CASSLLGAGAAGSEEQFF.

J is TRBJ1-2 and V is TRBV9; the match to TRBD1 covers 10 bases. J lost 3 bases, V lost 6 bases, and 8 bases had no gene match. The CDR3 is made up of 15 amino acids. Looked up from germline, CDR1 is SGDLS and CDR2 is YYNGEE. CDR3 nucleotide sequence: TGTGCCAGCAACCTTGGACAGGGGGGGGACTATGGCTACACCTTC. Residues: CASNLGQGGDYGYTF.

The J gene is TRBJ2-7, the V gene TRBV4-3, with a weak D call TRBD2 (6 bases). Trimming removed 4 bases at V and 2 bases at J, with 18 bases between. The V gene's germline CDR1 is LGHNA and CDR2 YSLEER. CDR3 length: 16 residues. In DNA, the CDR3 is TGCGCCAGCAGCCCCGTGTGGGACTCCGATACCTACGAGCAGTACTTC. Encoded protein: CASSPVWDSDTYEQYF.

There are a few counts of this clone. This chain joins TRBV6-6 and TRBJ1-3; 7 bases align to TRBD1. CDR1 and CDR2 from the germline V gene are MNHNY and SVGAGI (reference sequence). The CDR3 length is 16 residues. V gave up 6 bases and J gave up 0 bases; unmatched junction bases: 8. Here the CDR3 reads CASRPRQGPSGNTIYF. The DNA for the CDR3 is TGTGCCAGCAGACCCCGACAGGGTCCCTCTGGAAACACCATATATTTT.

CDR3 nucleotide sequence: TGTGCCAGCAGCCCAGGGACAGGGAGAAACATTCAGTACTTC. As protein: CASSPGTGRNIQYF. The chain is built from TRBV9 and TRBJ2-4, with 9 bases identical to TRBD1. CDR3 size: 14 residues. V dropped 4 bases and J dropped 6; count of bases not matched to a gene: 5. The germline gives CDR1 SGDLS, CDR2 YYNGEE.

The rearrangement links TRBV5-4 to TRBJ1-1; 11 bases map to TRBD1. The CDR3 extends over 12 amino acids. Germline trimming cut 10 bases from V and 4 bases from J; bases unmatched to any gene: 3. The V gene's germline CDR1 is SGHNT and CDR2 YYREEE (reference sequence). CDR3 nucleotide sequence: TGTGCCTGGGGGACAGGGGGCACTGAAGCTTTCTTT. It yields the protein CAWGTGGTEAFF.

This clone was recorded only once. The CDR3 is CASSLDGRGQGAAYTF. For the CDR3, the DNA is TGCGCCAGCAGCTTGGATGGTCGGGGACAGGGGGCGGCCTACACCTTC. The chain carries TRBV5-1 and TRBJ1-2; 12 bases are shared with TRBD1. V was clipped by 0 bases and J by 10 bases; unmatched bases: 10. The CDR3 spans 16 residues. The germline gives CDR1 SGHRS, CDR2 YFSETQ.

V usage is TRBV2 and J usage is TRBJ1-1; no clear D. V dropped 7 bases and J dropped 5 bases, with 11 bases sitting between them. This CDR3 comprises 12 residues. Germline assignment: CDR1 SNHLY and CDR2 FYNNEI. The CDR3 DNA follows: TGTGCCAGCATGGAGGTCCCGACTGAAGCTTTCTTT. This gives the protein CASMEVPTEAFF.